Sequencing of this TCR beta chain was carried out in a study of blood T cell repertoires in COVID-19. Per germline, CDR1 LGHDT and CDR2 YNNKEL (reference sequence). This CDR3 contains 15 residues. Trimming shortened V by 1 base and J by 4 bases, and 11 bases separated the two germline ends. Original handling: Amplification with reference gene primers provided the estimates of nucleated cell counts. Measured with immunoSEQ multiplex PCR; TCRdb has only the in-frame clones, and not every one. V, J and clone size are taken as reported in that table, and D and trimming were inferred from the DNA itself. The repertoire holds about 150,000 clones, with 87% as singletons.

V gene TRBV3-1 (or the pseudogene TRBV3-2) combines with J gene TRBJ1-5, with TRBD1 as a possible D gene (6 bases). The sequence derives from a woman aged 45-65 years with acute or convalescent COVID-19. The sequencing sample was made of peripheral blood. CDR3 protein: CASSQGGGSNQPQHF. CDR3 DNA: TGTGCCAGCAGCCAAGGAGGGGGAAGTAATCAGCCCCAGCATTTT.